What follows describes a single TCR beta chain. The CDR3 is 13 residues long. With 6 bases removed from V and 4 bases from J, the gap between germline ends came to 10 bases. Looked up from germline, CDR1 is MNHEY and CDR2 is SVGAGI. Libraries were prepared by immunoSEQ multiplex PCR; TCRdb keeps only in-frame clonotypes and omits some of them. This sample has about 480,000 clones, with roughly 85% found just once. Sample treatment: around 19 received Ad26.COV2.S at low or high dose, single or two shots; roughly five received placebo; per-sample allocation not given. Samples analyzed were those drawn on day 63 after the first vaccine or placebo injection. The data stem from a study of Ad26.COV2.S vaccination and SARS-CoV-2 variants.

This clonotype was obtained from a person between 18 and 65 years old who received the Ad26.COV2.S COVID-19 vaccine or a placebo. This specimen was peripheral blood, taken in a trial of Ad26.COV2.S vaccine versus placebo. The V and J genes are TRBV6-5 and TRBJ1-5; tentative D call: TRBD1 (6 bases). Here the CDR3 reads CASSPDRNQPQHF. The CDR3 DNA sequence: TGTGCCAGCAGCCCGGACAGAAATCAGCCCCAGCATTTT.